The 3 T cell receptor beta chains below were found in one sample sequenced in a study of monozygotic twins with inflammatory bowel disease (dated by TCRdb to between 2018 and 2021). The receptor library was made with 5' RACE. For sequencing, an Illumina HiSeq 2500 was employed. TCRdb reprocessed the reads, and each CDR3 protein sequence is entered once, without DNA. This specimen's table enumerates approximately 390,000 distinct CDR3 sequences. The ten largest account for around 2.5% of the sample. Sequencing used blood. Every receptor here comes from a human donor with ulcerative colitis or Crohn's disease, or a healthy co-twin of an affected twin (not recorded which).

The J gene is TRBJ2-7, the V gene TRBV10-3; TCRdb's D gene call, TRBD2, goes unchecked for lack of DNA. The CDR3 has 18 amino acids. Per the germline V gene, CDR1 is ENHRY and CDR2 is SYGVKD. This CDR3 reads CAIRRGLGEVDYSYEQYF.

J is TRBJ2-1 and V is TRBV6-5; TCRdb lists TRBD2, though no DNA is available to test this call. The CDR3 contains 15 residues. Germline V gene data show CDR1 as MNHEY and CDR2 as SVGAGI. The CDR3 region is CASSYSDYPYNEQFF.

This rearrangement joins TRBV28 to TRBJ1-5; the TCRdb D gene call, TRBD1, has no DNA to confirm it. The germline CDR1 and CDR2 sequences are MDHEN and SYDVKM. This CDR3 has 15 amino acids. CDR3 sequence reads: CASSLRGHYNQPQHF.